This T cell receptor beta chain originates from a study of lymphopenia after photon versus proton radiotherapy. The CDR3 covers 18 residues. Germline-derived CDR1 and CDR2 are LNHDA and SQIVND (reference sequence). V gave up 4 bases and J gave up 0 bases; unmatched junction bases: 6. Profiled with immunoSEQ multiplex PCR; TCRdb holds only in-frame clones, not every one. The sample lists nearly 25,000 clones; 80% to 85% were seen once. Study-wide points: Oligoclonal CD8+ Temra expansion after nadir drove photon patients' diversity drop.

Concerning this clone: Its antigen is still unknown.

The chain has TRBV19 and TRBJ2-3; TRBD2 agrees at 14 bases. The sample was peripheral blood, taken from a patient treated with proton-based radiotherapy. This TCR was recovered from a woman in her seventies with pancreatic cancer. CDR3: CASSRGLAGGLSTDTQYF. The CDR3 region has the DNA TGTGCCAGTAGTAGAGGACTAGCGGGAGGCCTTAGCACAGATACGCAGTATTTT.